This paragraph reports one T cell receptor beta chain. The sample is drawn from a study of T cell responses to AZD1222 COVID-19 vaccine. This CDR3 region has 13 residues. The germline CDR1 and CDR2 sequences are SGHTA and FQGNSA. With 2 bases removed from V and 3 bases from J, the gap between germline ends came to 8 bases. Method: immunoSEQ multiplex PCR; TCRdb's copy keeps in-frame clones and lacks some. The table includes tens of thousands of clones, around nine tenths detected once. The source is an adult in good health. V usage is TRBV7-2 and J usage is TRBJ2-7; possibly TRBD1 for D (6 bases). The sample consisted of peripheral blood, taken on day 0 of AZD1222 vaccination. CDR3 sequence reads: CASSLSRGYEQYF. The CDR3 coding sequence is TGTGCCAGCAGCTTAAGCAGGGGCTACGAGCAGTACTTC.